A single T cell receptor (beta chain) is shown here with its context. Its matching antigen is unknown. The table came from immunoSEQ multiplex PCR; TCRdb's copy has only in-frame clones and leaves some out. The data show about 800,000 clones, about 96% seen once. Germline V gives CDR1 ENHRY, CDR2 SYGVKD. Unmatched junction bases numbered 5, after V lost 3 bases and J lost 3 bases. This CDR3 has 16 residues. This record belongs to a study of shared clonotypes between healthy human individuals. CD45RO negativity and positive selection for CCR7 defined naive CD8 cells, a population that excluded terminally differentiated effector memory CD45RA+ cells. Overall study findings and caveats: Only blood samples were collected, and tissue repertoires likely differ.

This chain links TRBV10-3 with TRBJ2-1, with 10 bases aligning to TRBD2. The TCR sequence derives from a man between 25 and 39 years old in good health. The specimen was naive CD8+ T cells sorted from blood. CDR3 sequence reads: CAISEVGTSDYNEQFF. The CDR3 nucleotides read TGTGCCATCAGTGAAGTAGGGACTAGCGACTACAATGAGCAGTTCTTC.